This entry describes one T cell receptor (beta chain). No antigen is known for it. This sample was included in a study of a mutant IDH1 vaccine in newly diagnosed glioma. The study's findings and limits: The occurrence of vaccine-induced immune responses was seen in 93.3% of patients.

Specified time point: week 35, safety follow-up. Each vaccine dose was 300 ug of mutant IDH1 20-mer peptide, with topical imiquimod. Newly diagnosed WHO grade 3 or 4 IDH1-mutant, ATRX-lost astrocytomas were identified in the donors. The repertoire was sequenced with immunoSEQ multiplex PCR; TCRdb's copy has only in-frame clones and lacks some. The repertoire has tens of thousands of clones, 88% of them found once; the top ten carry roughly 5%. Looked up from germline, CDR1 is LGHNA and CDR2 is YSLEER. CDR3 length: 15 residues. With 0 bases removed from V and 3 bases from J, the gap between germline ends came to 11 bases.

Here the sequenced sample was PBMCs, taken from a glioma patient whose treatment included an IDH1 peptide vaccine. The clonotype originates from a woman between 40 and 55 years old with glioma. The chain recombines TRBV4-3 with TRBJ1-1; a possible D gene is TRBD1 (5 bases). This chain's CDR3 is CASSQDFQGYTEAFF. The CDR3, as DNA: TGCGCCAGCAGCCAAGATTTCCAGGGCTACACTGAAGCTTTCTTT.